These 17 T cell receptor beta chains share one sample of origin, sequenced in a study of T and B cells in COVID-19 patients. Multiplex PCR with BIOMED2 TRB-A/B primer pools amplified TRB rearrangements. TCRdb itself ran the multiplex PCR reads through MiXCR, one entry per CDR3 protein. In the table there are 7,000 or so distinct CDR3 sequences, under 30% of which are singletons. From blood, about 240-550 ng of genomic DNA served as TRB template. The sample taken for sequencing was blood. Every receptor here comes from a human donor with active COVID-19.

This clonotype has just a few counts. The chain recombines TRBV11-3 with TRBJ2-7, with D perhaps matching TRBD1 or TRBD2 (6 bases each). The ends were cut back, 4 bases at V and 2 bases at J, with 12 bases in the middle. Germline V CDR1 and CDR2: SGHNT, YENEEA. The CDR3 runs 14 residues. This chain's CDR3 is CASSSRRGAYEQYF. CDR3 DNA: TGTGCCAGCAGCTCCAGGAGGGGGGCCTACGAGCAGTACTTC.

In this sample, this clonotype turned up a few times. This chain uses TRBV7-2 with TRBJ2-2, with D perhaps TRBD2 (5 bases). V dropped 1 base and J dropped 1 base, with 10 bases sitting between them. CDR1 is SGHTA and CDR2 is FQGNSA in the germline V gene. The CDR3 has 16 residues. The CDR3 is CASSLERGRNTGELFF. As DNA, the CDR3 is TGTGCCAGCAGCTTAGAACGTGGGAGGAACACCGGGGAGCTGTTTTTT.

The count of this clonotype is one. As DNA, the CDR3 is TGTGCCAGCAGCTTATTGGGGTCTAGCGGAGGGGGGGATACGCAGTATTTT. It specifies CASSLLGSSGGGDTQYF. The rearrangement links TRBV7-2 to TRBJ2-3; the D gene is possibly TRBD2 (7 bases). The CDR3 is 17 amino acids. Germline V gene lookup returns CDR1 SGHTA and CDR2 FQGNSA. Trimming took off 2 bases at V and 6 bases at J, with 21 bases between the two ends.

This clonotype was seen repeatedly, ten times or more. The chain recombines TRBV27 with TRBJ1-2, with 12 bases aligning to TRBD1. Germline CDR1 reads MNHEY; CDR2 reads SMNVEV (reference sequence). The CDR3 extends over 15 amino acids. V shed 8 bases and J 8 bases; nucleotides not matched to a gene: 12. The CDR3 DNA is TGTGCCAGCTCTTTCCGGGACAGGGGGCGCCTAGGCTACACCTTC. This codes for CASSFRDRGRLGYTF.

By share, this clonotype counts as medium-sized. The chain carries TRBV30 and TRBJ2-7; TRBD1 is a possible D gene (5 bases). Trimming stripped 5 bases from V and 5 bases from J, with 19 bases between. Germline-derived CDR1 and CDR2 are GTSNPN and SVGIG (reference sequence). CDR3 size: 14 residues. The CDR3 DNA reads as TGTGCCTGGCAAAGGGGCCGTATTAACGACGAGCAGTACTTC. Amino acids: CAWQRGRINDEQYF.

This clonotype is labeled as large. The genes are TRBV29-1 and TRBJ2-1; maybe TRBD1 (7 bases). The CDR3 loop spans 14 amino acids. Germline V gives CDR1 SQVTM, CDR2 ANQGSEA. V was cut by 5 bases and J by 7 bases, with 18 bases left in between. CDR3 amino acids: CSVCIAAGGNEQFF. The CDR3 DNA sequence: TGCAGCGTTTGTATCGCGGCAGGGGGGAATGAGCAGTTCTTC.

This clonotype rates as medium-sized (0.01 to 0.1%). The V and J genes are TRBV30 and TRBJ2-1, with unresolved D. CDR1 GTSNPN and CDR2 SVGIG come from the germline V gene (reference sequence). With 3 bases removed from V and 4 bases from J, the gap between germline ends came to 10 bases. The CDR3 has 13 amino acids. The CDR3 spells CAWRGNFYNEQFF. The CDR3 bases are TGTGCCTGGAGAGGGAACTTTTACAATGAGCAGTTCTTC.

On this clonotype: Given a much more abundant clone one base away, this may be a read error. The chain combines TRBV6-2 or TRBV6-3 with TRBJ1-5; 8 bases agree with TRBD1. The V gene end was trimmed by 6 bases and the J gene end by 1 base; junction bases not matched to a gene: 5. There are 15 residues in the CDR3. CDR1 is MNHEY, CDR2 SVGEGT, per germline. CDR3 residues: CASRPDRGSNQPQHF. The CDR3 DNA reads TGTGCCAGCAGGCCCGACAGGGGAAGCAATCAGCCCCAGCATTTT.

By share, this clonotype counts as medium-sized. The CDR3 region is CASSYTGQGGNTIYF. CDR3 coding DNA: TGTGCCAGCAGTTACACCGGACAGGGAGGAAACACCATATATTTT. The gene calls are TRBV6-6 and TRBJ1-3; 8 bases are a match to TRBD1. There are 15 residues in the CDR3. Trimming at V came to 2 bases and at J to 4 bases, leaving 4 bases not matched to a gene. In germline, CDR1 is MNHNY, CDR2 SVGAGI (reference sequence).

The chain has TRBV6-1 and TRBJ1-2; D is uncertain. CDR1 and CDR2 from the germline V gene are MNHNS and SASEGT. The CDR3 contains 12 residues. The V and J ends lost 1 base and 7 bases respectively, with 7 bases between them. The CDR3 reads CASSEGRVGYTF. The CDR3 DNA is TGTGCCAGCAGTGAAGGGCGGGTTGGCTACACCTTC.

This clonotype was found a few times. The chain employs TRBV12-3 or TRBV12-4 and TRBJ1-1, with D unclear. The CDR3 covers 13 residues. The V and J ends lost 6 bases and 1 base respectively, with 9 bases between them. CDR3 nucleotides: TGTGCCAGCAGCCCCACCCAGAACACTGAAGCTTTCTTT. This translates into CASSPTQNTEAFF.

The V call is TRBV5-1, the J call TRBJ2-3; 7 nucleotides line up with TRBD2. V was pared by 0 bases and J by 6 bases, with 4 bases of the junction left unmatched. This CDR3 is built from 14 residues. CDR1 is SGHRS, CDR2 YFSETQ, per germline. The CDR3: CASSLGLGGDTQYF. The CDR3 DNA reads TGCGCCAGCAGCTTGGGACTGGGGGGGGATACGCAGTATTTT.

The rearrangement uses TRBV6-5 and TRBJ2-4; D gene ambiguous. Germline-derived CDR1 and CDR2 are MNHEY and SVGAGI. V was shortened by 3 bases and J by 3 bases, with 6 bases between the two germline ends. The CDR3 has 13 amino acids. CDR3 loop: CASSYSVKNIQYF. For the CDR3, the DNA is TGTGCCAGCAGTTATTCGGTCAAAAACATTCAGTACTTC.

This clonotype was seen repeatedly, ten times or more. This chain connects TRBV7-2 to TRBJ1-6; tentative D call: TRBD1 (5 bases). Germline V CDR1 and CDR2: SGHTA, FQGNSA. With 0 bases removed from V and 10 bases from J, the gap between germline ends came to 13 bases. The CDR3 length is 15 residues. This CDR3 reads CASSLALGEGSPLHF. The CDR3, as DNA: TGTGCCAGCAGCTTAGCGCTAGGAGAGGGGTCACCCCTCCACTTT. The full variable domain, its missing parts supplied by reference TRBV7-2 and TRBJ1-6, is GAGVSQSPSNKVTEKGKDVELRCDPISGHTALYWYRQSLGQGLEFLIYFQGNSAPDKSGLPSDRFSAERTGGSVSTLTIQRTQQEDSAVYLCASSLALGEGSPLHFGNGTRLTVT.

This clonotype came up many times. The rearrangement links TRBV24-1 to TRBJ2-2; D remains unclear. Trimming cost V 6 bases and J 3 bases, with 10 bases left between them. Germline V CDR1 and CDR2: KGHDR, SFDVKD. The CDR3 runs to 14 residues. CDR3 sequence reads: CATSIQDHTGELFF. The CDR3 region has the DNA TGTGCCACCAGTATCCAGGACCACACCGGGGAGCTGTTTTTT.

This chain links TRBV30 with TRBJ1-5; perhaps TRBD1 as D (6 bases). This CDR3 region has 15 residues. Germline V gene sequence: CDR1 GTSNPN, CDR2 SVGIG (reference sequence). V lost 3 bases to trimming and J lost 7 bases, with 19 bases between them. Here the CDR3 DNA reads TGTGCCTGGAGCGCCGCTGGACAGTGGGGACAGCCCCAGCATTTT. This sequence encodes CAWSAAGQWGQPQHF.

This clonotype was observed a few times. As DNA, the CDR3 is TGTGCCAGCTCGGCGGGATCCCCAGGAGAGCAGTACTTC. It translates to CASSAGSPGEQYF. The genes are TRBV18 and TRBJ2-7, with D possibly TRBD2 on 6 matching bases. The CDR3 extends over 13 amino acids. The V end was cut by 6 bases, the J end by 7 bases, with 16 bases between. In germline, CDR1 is KGHSH, CDR2 LQKENI.